What follows are 18 T cell receptor beta chains derived from one specimen sequenced in a study of T cell repertoires in cytomegalovirus infection (dated by TCRdb to 2018 to 2020). The sequencer listed for this sample is Illumina HiSeq 1500. The raw public data were reprocessed by TCRdb itself: fastp quality trimming at Q25, MiXCR clonotype calling, in-frame beta chains only. Records with the same CDR3 protein are collapsed into one entry carrying the most frequent genes and DNA. The sample table lists more than 75,000 distinct CDR3 sequences, roughly 29% of them with a count of one. Of the sample, more than 70% falls within the top ten clones. The treatment or condition label of this sample denotes: in vitro stimulation with specific CMV peptide epitopes to enrich CMV-specific T cells. For these receptors, no antigen is known. Source: CD8+ T cells from cultured PBMCs, taken from culture after CMV antigen stimulation. The source of these receptors is a human donor in good health (CMV status not recorded). Some clones in this sample may be carry-over from other donors' samples.

At least ten counts were recorded for this clonotype. V and J are TRBV7-9 and TRBJ2-7; the match to TRBD2 covers 13 bases. Germline CDR1 SEHNR, CDR2 FQNEAQ (reference sequence). CDR3 length: 15 amino acids. The trim removed 6 bases at V and 3 bases at J, leaving 5 bases unmatched. In DNA, the CDR3 is TGTGCCAGCAGACCCCGACTAGCGGGGGGCTACGAGCAGTACTTC. It yields the protein CASRPRLAGGYEQYF.

This sequence joins TRBV7-2 and TRBJ2-3; TRBD1 or TRBD2 may be the D gene (5 bases each). Germline assignment: CDR1 SGHTA and CDR2 FQGNSA. The V end lost 3 bases, the J end lost 6 bases, and 16 bases lay between the germline ends. This CDR3 has 15 residues. Written as DNA, the CDR3 is TGTGCCAGCAGCTTTGGGGGTGGGTTAGGGGATACGCAGTATTTT. As protein: CASSFGGGLGDTQYF.

J is TRBJ2-5 and V is TRBV12-3 or TRBV12-4, with 11 bases identical to TRBD2. The V segment lost 4 bases and the J segment 5 bases; nucleotides outside the gene matches: 15. CDR3 length equals 18 residues. This chain's CDR3 is CASSSTWGNSGGVETQYF. The DNA for the CDR3 is TGTGCCAGCAGTTCTACCTGGGGAAATAGCGGGGGGGTGGAGACCCAGTACTTC.

This clonotype was observed a few times. The chain joins TRBV20-1 to TRBJ1-1; 7 bases are a match to TRBD1. Germline lookup yields CDR1 DFQATT and CDR2 SNEGSKA (reference sequence). J was trimmed by 3 bases and V by 4 bases; bases with no gene match: 8. This CDR3 is 14 amino acids long. This CDR3 reads CSAIIPGGHTEAFF. The CDR3 bases are TGCAGTGCTATAATTCCAGGGGGGCACACTGAAGCTTTCTTT.

V is TRBV2 and J is TRBJ2-7; weak D call: TRBD1 (6 bases). Per germline, CDR1 SNHLY and CDR2 FYNNEI. The CDR3 has 13 amino acids. Trimming shortened V by 3 bases and J by 4 bases, and 10 bases separated the two germline ends. CDR3 sequence reads: CASSDSGEYEQYF. CDR3 coding DNA: TGTGCCAGCAGTGACTCAGGGGAATACGAGCAGTACTTC.

The chain employs TRBV19 and TRBJ1-2; the match to TRBD1 covers 9 bases. There are 16 residues in the CDR3. The V gene's germline CDR1 is LNHDA and CDR2 SQIVND (reference sequence). With V trimmed by 6 bases and J by 4 bases, 12 bases remained unmatched. CDR3 DNA: TGTGCCAGTAGGTCTTTCGGGACAGGGCTGGCCTATGGCTACACCTTC. It yields the protein CASRSFGTGLAYGYTF.

This chain links TRBV19 with TRBJ1-5; D call uncertain. This CDR3 is built from 16 residues. V gave up 3 bases and J gave up 4 bases, with 16 bases separating them. CDR1 LNHDA and CDR2 SQIVND come from the germline V gene (reference sequence). CDR3 DNA: TGTGCCAGTAGTATTCTGACTTCGGTGGGGAATCAGCCCCAGCATTTT. Residues: CASSILTSVGNQPQHF.

This clonotype was recorded a few times. The V call is TRBV19, the J call TRBJ2-7; weak D call: TRBD1 (6 bases). V lost 3 bases and J lost 3, with 12 bases in between. CDR1 and CDR2 from the germline V gene are LNHDA and SQIVND (reference sequence). The CDR3 loop spans 14 amino acids. The CDR3 DNA reads as TGTGCCAGTAGTATTAAACAGGGATACTACGAGCAGTACTTC. Its translation is CASSIKQGYYEQYF. Filled out from reference TRBV19 and TRBJ2-7, the complete variable domain reads DGGITQSPKYLFRKEGQNVTLSCEQNLNHDAMYWYRQDPGQGLRLIYYSQIVNDFQKGDIAEGYSVSREKKESFPLTVTSAQKNPTAFYLCASSIKQGYYEQYFGPGTRLTVT.

V is TRBV5-6 and J is TRBJ1-5; 11 positions match TRBD1. V lost 0 bases to trimming and J lost 0 bases; unmatched junction nucleotides: 8. The germline CDR1 and CDR2 sequences are SGHDT and YYEEEE. This CDR3 spans 19 amino acids. The CDR3 nucleotides are TGTGCCAGCAGCTTGGGCGGACAGGGGGCTCCCGGTAGCAATCAGCCCCAGCATTTT. This sequence encodes CASSLGGQGAPGSNQPQHF.

This clonotype was detected a few times. CDR3 protein: CASSSRDLFMNTEAFF. In DNA, the CDR3 is TGTGCCAGCAGCTCGCGGGACCTTTTCATGAACACTGAAGCTTTCTTT. The gene calls are TRBV5-4 and TRBJ1-1, with D maybe TRBD1 (5 bases). CDR1 and CDR2 from the germline V gene are SGHNT and YYREEE (reference sequence). The V end was cut by 3 bases, the J end by 0 bases, with 15 bases between. This CDR3 comprises 16 residues.

The chain is built from TRBV28 and TRBJ2-2; D is tentatively TRBD1 or TRBD2 (5 bases each). The germline V and J ends were trimmed by 2 bases and 6 bases, with 10 bases remaining between them. The CDR3 has 14 amino acids. Germline V gene lookup returns CDR1 MDHEN and CDR2 SYDVKM. CDR3 region: CASSLVGDAGELFF. CDR3 in DNA: TGTGCCAGCAGTTTAGTCGGGGACGCCGGGGAGCTGTTTTTT.

The chain employs TRBV27 and TRBJ2-7; weak D call: TRBD2 (5 bases). Trimming cost V 0 bases and J 3 bases, with 15 bases left between them. From germline, CDR1 is MNHEY and CDR2 SMNVEV (reference sequence). The CDR3 length is 16 residues. CDR3: CASSLSLALASYEQYF. In nucleotides, the CDR3 is TGTGCCAGCAGTTTATCACTCGCCCTAGCTAGCTACGAGCAGTACTTC.

The V call is TRBV5-1, the J call TRBJ2-3, with 9 bases that match TRBD2. Germline CDR1 reads SGHRS; CDR2 reads YFSETQ. The CDR3 sequence is 17 residues long. The ends lost 0 bases at V and 2 bases at J; junction bases unmatched: 7. CDR3 sequence: CASSLDVAGALTDTQYF. The CDR3 DNA reads as TGCGCCAGCAGCTTGGACGTAGCGGGGGCCCTCACAGATACGCAGTATTTT. The full variable domain, its missing parts supplied by reference TRBV5-1 and TRBJ2-3, is KAGVTQTPRYLIKTRGQQVTLSCSPISGHRSVSWYQQTPGQGLQFLFEYFSETQRNKGNFPGRFSGRQFSNSRSEMNVSTLELGDSALYLCASSLDVAGALTDTQYFGPGTRLTVL.

The V gene is TRBV18, the J gene TRBJ1-1; 12 bases are a match to TRBD1. The CDR3 runs to 16 residues. J gave up 3 bases and V 6 bases, and 8 bases lay outside the gene matches. Germline assignment: CDR1 KGHSH and CDR2 LQKENI. Here the CDR3 reads CASSTGTGGRYTEAFF. CDR3 DNA: TGTGCCAGCTCGACCGGGACAGGGGGCCGGTACACTGAAGCTTTCTTT.

This clonotype showed up many times. This sequence joins TRBV4-1 and TRBJ2-3; no clear D. Germline assignment: CDR1 MGHRA and CDR2 YSYEKL. This CDR3 region has 13 residues. Trimming stripped 0 bases from V and 6 bases from J, with 7 bases between. The CDR3 region has the DNA TGCGCCAGCAGCCAAGATCCTGGGGATACGCAGTATTTT. Its translation is CASSQDPGDTQYF.

This chain connects TRBV20-1 to TRBJ2-7; 9 bases fit TRBD2. V lost 2 bases, J lost 0 bases, and 2 bases stayed unmatched. This CDR3 region has 14 residues. Germline CDR1 reads DFQATT; CDR2 reads SNEGSKA (reference sequence). CDR3: CSARLAGISYEQYF. The CDR3 DNA sequence: TGCAGTGCTAGACTAGCGGGGATCTCCTACGAGCAGTACTTC.

This sequence joins TRBV7-8 and TRBJ2-2, with 8 bases lining up with TRBD1. The CDR3 extends over 16 amino acids. Germline V gene sequence: CDR1 SGHVS, CDR2 FQNEAQ. Germline trimming cut 5 bases from V and 1 base from J; bases unmatched to any gene: 6. The CDR3 coding sequence is TGTGCCAGCAGCGTACAGGGGGAATGGAACACCGGGGAGCTGTTTTTT. Amino acids: CASSVQGEWNTGELFF.

This clonotype was seen many times. J is TRBJ2-7 and V is TRBV7-9, with 9 bases identical to TRBD1. V lost 5 bases, J lost 3 bases, and 11 bases stayed unmatched. The germline V gene encodes CDR1 SEHNR and CDR2 FQNEAQ (reference sequence). There are 16 residues in the CDR3. This chain's CDR3 is CASSPTPGQGNYEQYF. DNA of the CDR3: TGTGCCAGCAGCCCGACCCCGGGACAGGGAAACTACGAGCAGTACTTC.